This T cell receptor beta chain was retrieved from a study of blood T cell repertoires in COVID-19. The overall study: Specimens from acute and convalescent COVID-19 originated in the United States, Italy and Spain. Sample material is recorded as cDNA or gDNA derived from T cells, B-cell-depleted T cells, or PBMCs.

Seattle researchers signed up patients amid active infection and tracked them longitudinally. The length of the CDR3 is 14 residues. Germline CDR1 and CDR2: KGHSH and LQKENI. The junction had 4 bases not matched to a gene; V was cut back by 3 bases and J by 4 bases. The table came from immunoSEQ multiplex PCR; TCRdb's copy has only in-frame clones and leaves some out. The sample has hundreds of thousands of clones, 80% to 90% seen once. The receptor's source is a woman in her fifties or sixties with COVID-19, enrolled during active disease. The sample taken for sequencing was peripheral blood. V usage is TRBV18 and J usage is TRBJ1-2, with 8 bases aligning to TRBD1. As DNA, the CDR3 is TGTGCCAGCTCACCGCGGACAGGGATCTATGGCTACACCTTC. Protein: CASSPRTGIYGYTF.